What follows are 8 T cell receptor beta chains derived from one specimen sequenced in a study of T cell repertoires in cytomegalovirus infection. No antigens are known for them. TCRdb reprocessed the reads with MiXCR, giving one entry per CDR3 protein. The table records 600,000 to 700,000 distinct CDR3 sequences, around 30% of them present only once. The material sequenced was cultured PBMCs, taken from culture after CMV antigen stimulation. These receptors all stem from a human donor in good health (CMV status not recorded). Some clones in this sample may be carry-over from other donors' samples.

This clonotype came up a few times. CDR3 bases: TGTGCCAGCAGCCAAGAACTTCAGGGGGTGTATAATTCACCCCTCCACTTT. Protein product: CASSQELQGVYNSPLHF. This chain links TRBV4-2 with TRBJ1-6, with 7 positions matching TRBD1. Per germline, CDR1 LGHNA and CDR2 YNFKEQ. Unmatched junction bases numbered 6, after V lost 0 bases and J lost 4 bases. CDR3 length equals 17 residues.

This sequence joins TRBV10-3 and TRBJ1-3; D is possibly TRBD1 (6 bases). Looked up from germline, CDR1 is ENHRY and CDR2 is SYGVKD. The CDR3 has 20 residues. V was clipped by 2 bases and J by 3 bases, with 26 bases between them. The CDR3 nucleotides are TGTGCCATCAGTGAGCCGCTGATTCCGGGACACTCACGACGTGGAAACACCATATATTTT. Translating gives CAISEPLIPGHSRRGNTIYF.

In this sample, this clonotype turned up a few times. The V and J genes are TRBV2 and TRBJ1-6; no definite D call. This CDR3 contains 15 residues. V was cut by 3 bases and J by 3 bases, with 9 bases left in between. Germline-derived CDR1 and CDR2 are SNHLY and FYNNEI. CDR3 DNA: TGTGCCAGCAGTGAGGAACCGCTCTATAATTCACCCCTCCACTTT. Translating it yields CASSEEPLYNSPLHF.

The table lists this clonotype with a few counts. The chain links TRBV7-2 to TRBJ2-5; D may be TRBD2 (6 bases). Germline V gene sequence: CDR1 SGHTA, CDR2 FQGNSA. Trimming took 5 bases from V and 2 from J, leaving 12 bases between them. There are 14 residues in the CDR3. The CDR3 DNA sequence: TGTGCCAGCAGCACCGGGACTCCTCAAGAGACCCAGTACTTC. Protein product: CASSTGTPQETQYF.

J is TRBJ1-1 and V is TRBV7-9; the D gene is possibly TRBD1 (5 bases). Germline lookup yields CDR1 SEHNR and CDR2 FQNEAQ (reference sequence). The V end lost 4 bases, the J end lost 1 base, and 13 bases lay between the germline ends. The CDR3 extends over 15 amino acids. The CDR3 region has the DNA TGTGCCAGCAGCTCCCCAGGGCCCAGGAACACTGAAGCTTTCTTT. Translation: CASSSPGPRNTEAFF.

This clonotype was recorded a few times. The CDR3 sequence is CASSREEIPDTQYF. In nucleotides, the CDR3 is TGTGCCAGCAGTCGTGAGGAGATCCCAGATACGCAGTATTTT. This sequence joins TRBV6-6 and TRBJ2-3; D gene ambiguous. The germline V gene encodes CDR1 MNHNY and CDR2 SVGAGI (reference sequence). V lost 5 bases, J lost 4 bases, and 13 bases lay in between. There are 14 residues in the CDR3.

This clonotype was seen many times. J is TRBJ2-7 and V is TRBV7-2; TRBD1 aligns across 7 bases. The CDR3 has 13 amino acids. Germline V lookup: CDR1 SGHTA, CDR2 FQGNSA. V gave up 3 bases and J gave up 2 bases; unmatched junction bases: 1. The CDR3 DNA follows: TGTGCCAGCAGCTTTGACAGGGCCTACGAGCAGTACTTC. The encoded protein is CASSFDRAYEQYF. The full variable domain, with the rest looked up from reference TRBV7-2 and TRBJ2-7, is GAGVSQSPSNKVTEKGKDVELRCDPISGHTALYWYRQSLGQGLEFLIYFQGNSAPDKSGLPSDRFSAERTGGSVSTLTIQRTQQEDSAVYLCASSFDRAYEQYFGPGTRLTVT.

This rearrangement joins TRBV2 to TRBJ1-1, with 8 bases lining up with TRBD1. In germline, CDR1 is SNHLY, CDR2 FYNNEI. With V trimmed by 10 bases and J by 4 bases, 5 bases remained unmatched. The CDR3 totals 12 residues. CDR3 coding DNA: TGTGCCACAGGGGGCTGGGGCACTGAAGCTTTCTTT. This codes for CATGGWGTEAFF. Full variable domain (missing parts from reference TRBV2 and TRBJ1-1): EPEVTQTPSHQVTQMGQEVILRCVPISNHLYFYWYRQILGQKVEFLVSFYNNEISEKSEIFDDQFSVERPDGSNFTLKIRSTKLEDSAMYFCATGGWGTEAFFGQGTRLTVV.